The text below deals with one TCR beta chain. The CDR3 runs 15 residues. In germline, CDR1 is MNHNS, CDR2 SASEGT. The ends lost 6 bases at V and 0 bases at J; junction bases unmatched: 7. These data are taken from a study of T cell changes during pregnancy in multiple sclerosis. Clones were read by immunoSEQ multiplex PCR, and TCRdb kept only the in-frame ones, dropping some. The sample yields 40,000 to 50,000 clones, 94% seen once. This chain connects TRBV6-1 to TRBJ1-1, with TRBD1 identical over 7 bases. The sequenced sample was CD4+ T cells from peripheral blood mononuclear cells, obtained in the third trimester of pregnancy. This receptor was identified in a female donor with multiple sclerosis, enrolled in a pregnancy study. The CDR3 loop reads CASSDRVYMNTEAFF. The CDR3 DNA reads TGTGCCAGCAGCGACAGGGTATACATGAACACTGAAGCTTTCTTT.